This T cell receptor beta chain stems from a study of T cell repertoires in ileal Crohn's disease. Overall study: All patients had surgery for stricturing (around 60%) or penetrating (about 39%) disease. Thiopurines (approximately ten) or anti-TNF agents (roughly 18) were given postoperatively to about half. Study observations and caveats: Active smokers at surgery had more clonal expansions than non-smokers.

Some clones are missing from TCRdb's copy, which holds only in-frame ones; the method was immunoSEQ multiplex PCR. The sample consists of around 5,600 clones, 82% of them appearing once. CDR1 is MRHNA, CDR2 SNTAGT, per germline. Trimming cost V 4 bases and J 3 bases; bases outside gene matches: 2. The CDR3 has 14 amino acids. In regard to this clone: Its specificity is unknown.

The J gene is TRBJ2-3, the V gene TRBV6-4; TRBD2 matches 9 bases. The sample was ileal tissue. This TCR was sampled from an adult with Crohn's disease. The CDR3 here is CASSGGRETDTQYF. The DNA of the CDR3 is TGTGCCAGCAGTGGCGGGAGGGAAACAGATACGCAGTATTTT.